These 15 T cell receptor beta chains were all obtained from the same sample, sequenced in a study of T cell changes during pregnancy in multiple sclerosis. Method: immunoSEQ multiplex PCR; TCRdb's copy keeps in-frame clones and lacks some. The sample includes 14,000 to 15,000 clones, 70% to 90% seen only once; the top ten take about a fifth. The sequenced sample was CD8+ T cells from peripheral blood mononuclear cells, obtained in the first trimester of pregnancy. The source of these receptors is a female donor with multiple sclerosis, enrolled in a pregnancy study.

This clone was counted a single time. The chain has TRBV7-3 and TRBJ2-1; D is uncertain. CDR1 and CDR2 (germline): SGHTA, FQGTGA. Deletions cut 1 base from V and 3 bases from J, with 7 bases between. This CDR3 comprises 14 residues. The CDR3 DNA reads TGTGCCAGCAGCTTAAGAGGCTACTACAATGAGCAGTTCTTC. It encodes CASSLRGYYNEQFF.

This rearrangement joins TRBV15 to TRBJ1-1; D possibly corresponds to TRBD1 (5 bases). Deletions cut 0 bases from V and 8 bases from J, with 10 bases between. CDR1 LNHNV and CDR2 YYDKDF come from the germline V gene (reference sequence). The CDR3 length is 13 residues. Written as DNA, the CDR3 is TGTGCCACCAGCAGAGATCGGGGGGGGGAAGCTTTCTTT. Protein product: CATSRDRGGEAFF.

The chain combines TRBV27 with TRBJ2-4; 8 bases align to TRBD2. The germline CDR1 and CDR2 sequences are MNHEY and SMNVEV (reference sequence). CDR3 length equals 20 residues. The V gene end was trimmed by 5 bases and the J gene end by 2 bases; junction bases not matched to a gene: 20. CDR3 DNA: TGTGCCAGCAGTCGAAGTGGAAGGGCGGGAGGATGGCTATCCAAAAACATTCAGTACTTC. This sequence encodes CASSRSGRAGGWLSKNIQYF.

CDR3 DNA: TGTGCCTGGAGTGTTGGTACAGTCCAAGAGACCCAGTACTTC. The encoded protein is CAWSVGTVQETQYF. The chain couples TRBV30 to TRBJ2-5; D is ambiguous. The CDR3 is 14 residues long. Trimming shortened V by 0 bases and J by 1 base, and 9 bases separated the two germline ends. Per the germline V gene, CDR1 is GTSNPN and CDR2 is SVGIG (reference sequence).

The rearrangement links TRBV7-7 to TRBJ1-1, with D uncertain. V lost 2 bases, J lost 3 bases, and 7 bases lay in between. The CDR3 contains 13 residues. Per the germline V gene, CDR1 is SSHAT and CDR2 is FNYEAQ (reference sequence). Written as DNA, the CDR3 is TGTGCCAGCAGCTTAAGGCAGGACACTGAAGCTTTCTTT. It encodes CASSLRQDTEAFF.

The chain recombines TRBV4-1 with TRBJ1-1; 10 nucleotides match TRBD1. Looked up from germline, CDR1 is MGHRA and CDR2 is YSYEKL. The CDR3 totals 15 residues. The V gene end was trimmed by 4 bases and the J gene end by 9 bases; junction bases not matched to a gene: 11. This chain's CDR3 is CASSPPDRGLIKAFF. CDR3 sequence (DNA): TGCGCCAGCAGCCCCCCCGACAGGGGGCTGATAAAAGCTTTCTTT.

The chain joins TRBV30 to TRBJ2-7; TRBD2 is a possible D gene (6 bases). This CDR3 contains 15 residues. Germline values: CDR1 GTSNPN, CDR2 SVGIG (reference sequence). V was pared by 1 base and J by 3 bases, with 16 bases between. The CDR3 is CAWSEVGGIFYEQYF. As DNA, the CDR3 is TGTGCCTGGAGTGAAGTGGGGGGAATATTCTACGAGCAGTACTTC.

This sequence joins TRBV5-1 and TRBJ1-1, with 7 bases identical to TRBD1. V gave up 3 bases and J gave up 4 bases; unmatched junction bases: 9. The CDR3 has 15 residues. Germline-derived CDR1 and CDR2 are SGHRS and YFSETQ. This CDR3 is CASSSTGSGATEAFF. CDR3 DNA: TGCGCCAGCAGCTCGACAGGGTCTGGGGCCACTGAAGCTTTCTTT.

The V call is TRBV6-5, the J call TRBJ2-7; possible D gene TRBD1, 6 bases. CDR3 size: 12 residues. Germline values: CDR1 MNHEY, CDR2 SVGAGI. Trimming cost V 5 bases and J 5 bases, with 10 bases left between them. The CDR3 DNA is TGTGCCAGCAGTCCTACAGGGAACGAGCAGTACTTC. It yields the protein CASSPTGNEQYF.

This clone was seen once. The J gene is TRBJ1-3, the V gene TRBV5-1; D is possibly TRBD1 (5 bases). The CDR3 has 14 amino acids. V lost 1 base, J lost 2 bases, and 7 bases lay in between. CDR1 is SGHRS and CDR2 is YFSETQ in the germline V gene. The DNA for the CDR3 is TGCGCCAGCAGCTTGAGGGGTGCTGGAAACACCATATATTTT. Amino acids: CASSLRGAGNTIYF.

The V call is TRBV4-2, the J call TRBJ2-3, with TRBD2 identical over 10 bases. CDR1 and CDR2 (germline): LGHNA, YNFKEQ. This CDR3 has 19 amino acids. Unmatched junction bases numbered 11, after V lost 2 bases and J lost 0 bases. CDR3 residues: CASSQPVGTSETSTDTQYF. The CDR3 DNA sequence: TGTGCCAGCAGCCAACCCGTCGGGACTAGCGAGACTAGCACAGATACGCAGTATTTT.

The CDR3 nucleotides are TGCAGCGTTGGGGGGACAGAATCCGTTGAAGCTTTCTTT. As protein: CSVGGTESVEAFF. This chain joins TRBV29-1 and TRBJ1-1; the match to TRBD1 covers 7 bases. V shed 4 bases and J 7 bases; nucleotides not matched to a gene: 9. CDR3 length: 13 residues. Germline V gene sequence: CDR1 SQVTM, CDR2 ANQGSEA.

This clone was observed a single time. The rearrangement uses TRBV7-9 and TRBJ1-4; 10 bases are a match to TRBD1. J was trimmed by 3 bases and V by 5 bases; bases with no gene match: 12. Looked up from germline, CDR1 is SEHNR and CDR2 is FQNEAQ (reference sequence). The CDR3 spans 18 residues. For the CDR3, the DNA is TGTGCCAGCAGCCCAGACCGGGACAGGGGTCGGGCTAATGAAAAACTGTTTTTT. Translating it yields CASSPDRDRGRANEKLFF.

This sequence joins TRBV6-1 and TRBJ1-4; 11 bases line up with TRBD1. This CDR3 comprises 15 residues. Germline loops: CDR1 MNHNS, CDR2 SASEGT. The V and J ends lost 6 bases and 8 bases, in that order; junction bases with no gene match: 8. CDR3 loop: CASRALDRGLEKLFF. As DNA, the CDR3 is TGTGCCAGCAGGGCCCTGGACAGGGGGCTAGAAAAACTGTTTTTT.

The V and J genes are TRBV27 and TRBJ2-5, with D unclear. This CDR3 contains 15 residues. V lost 4 bases and J lost 7, with 19 bases in between. Germline-derived CDR1 and CDR2 are MNHEY and SMNVEV (reference sequence). CDR3: CASSYGPSLVRTQYF. CDR3 DNA sequence: TGTGCCAGCAGTTACGGTCCGAGCCTCGTGAGGACCCAGTACTTC.